This T cell receptor beta chain was observed in a study of chemoradiotherapy in HPV16-positive cancers. V lost 0 bases to trimming and J lost 5 bases; unmatched junction nucleotides: 9. The CDR3 has 16 amino acids. The germline V gene encodes CDR1 SGHRS and CDR2 YFSETQ. The method was immunoSEQ multiplex PCR; TCRdb's version includes in-frame clones alone and lacks a portion of them. The table has around 53,000 clones, roughly 90% seen once. The chain uses TRBV5-1 and TRBJ2-5, with 8 bases fitting TRBD2. The sample was blood, taken from a patient who underwent chemoradiotherapy. This sequence was found in a human donor with HPV-associated anogenital cancer. CDR3 coding DNA: TGCGCCAGCAGCTTGGCCTCGGGAGCGGGGGTGGAGACCCAGTACTTC. Residues: CASSLASGAGVETQYF.